A single sample is the source of the 27 T cell receptor beta chains below, sequenced in a study of blood T cell repertoires in COVID-19. Produced via immunoSEQ multiplex PCR; TCRdb's table is partial and in-frame only. The repertoire includes fewer than 250,000 clones, approximately 82% of them detected once, and under 2% sits in the top ten. The sample was peripheral blood. These TCRs come from a woman older than 75 with acute or convalescent COVID-19.

V gene TRBV6-2 or TRBV6-3 combines with J gene TRBJ1-1, with 7 nucleotides matching TRBD1. V lost 6 bases, J lost 4 bases, and 8 bases stayed unmatched. Germline lookup yields CDR1 MNHEY and CDR2 SVGEGT. The CDR3 has 14 residues. CDR3 protein: CASSTHTGATEAFF. The CDR3, as DNA: TGTGCCAGCAGCACTCATACAGGGGCCACTGAAGCTTTCTTT.

The chain links TRBV6-5 to TRBJ1-6, with 7 bases lining up with TRBD1. The length of the CDR3 is 15 residues. Trimming took 0 bases from V and 10 from J; bases not matched to a gene: 6. CDR1 and CDR2 (germline): MNHEY, SVGAGI. The CDR3 DNA is TGTGCCAGCAGTTACTCGGGTCAAGGGGGCTCACCCCTCCACTTT. It codes for CASSYSGQGGSPLHF.

The chain links TRBV18 to TRBJ2-2, with D maybe TRBD1 (6 bases). Trimming pared 5 bases from V and 4 bases from J, leaving 11 bases between. Germline CDR1 reads KGHSH; CDR2 reads LQKENI. The CDR3 covers 14 residues. CDR3 sequence reads: CASSIQGSTGELFF. In nucleotides, the CDR3 is TGTGCCAGCTCAATACAGGGAAGCACCGGGGAGCTGTTTTTT.

The chain employs TRBV19 and TRBJ1-2, with D possibly TRBD1 on 5 matching bases. The length of the CDR3 is 15 residues. CDR1 and CDR2 from the germline V gene are LNHDA and SQIVND (reference sequence). V gave up 3 bases and J gave up 1 base, with 12 bases separating them. In DNA form, the CDR3 reads TGTGCCAGTAGTATCACGGACGGGGGTAACTATGGCTACACCTTC. Its protein is CASSITDGGNYGYTF.

This chain links TRBV5-6 with TRBJ1-5; TRBD1 matches 8 bases. V lost 4 bases, J lost 6 bases, and 6 bases stayed unmatched. Germline V lookup: CDR1 SGHDT, CDR2 YYEEEE. The CDR3 sequence is 14 residues long. The DNA for the CDR3 is TGTGCCAGCAGCAAAACAGGGGGTCGTCAGCCCCAGCATTTT. Encoded protein: CASSKTGGRQPQHF. Combining the CDR3 with reference TRBV5-6 and TRBJ1-5 gives the whole variable domain DAGVTQSPTHLIKTRGQQVTLRCSPKSGHDTVSWYQQALGQGPQFIFQYYEEEERQRGNFPDRFSGHQFPNYSSELNVNALLLGDSALYLCASSKTGGRQPQHFGDGTRLSIL.

The chain uses TRBV25-1 and TRBJ1-4, with D perhaps TRBD1 (6 bases). The CDR3 is 15 amino acids. V dropped 4 bases and J dropped 8 bases, with 17 bases sitting between them. CDR1 and CDR2 (germline): MGHDK, SYGVNS. CDR3 residues: CASSAPGGRQEKLFF. For the CDR3, the DNA is TGTGCCAGCAGTGCCCCCGGGGGGCGTCAAGAAAAACTGTTTTTT.

This chain links TRBV19 with TRBJ1-4; D call uncertain. Germline CDR1 is LNHDA and CDR2 is SQIVND (reference sequence). Trimming removed 1 base at V and 0 bases at J, with 6 bases between. The CDR3 is made up of 15 amino acids. CDR3: CASSIGGTTNEKLFF. The CDR3, as DNA: TGTGCCAGTAGTATAGGAGGGACAACTAATGAAAAACTGTTTTTT.

The V call is TRBV27, the J call TRBJ1-1; 8 nucleotides agree with TRBD1. V was clipped by 7 bases and J by 7 bases; unmatched bases: 5. The CDR3 has 12 residues. Germline CDR1 is MNHEY and CDR2 is SMNVEV (reference sequence). The CDR3, as DNA: TGTGCCAGCAAGATCGGACAGGGTGAAGCTTTCTTT. Translation gives CASKIGQGEAFF.

This clone was picked up a small number of times. The chain combines TRBV5-1 with TRBJ1-2; TRBD1 matches at 7 bases. Per germline, CDR1 SGHRS and CDR2 YFSETQ. The CDR3 runs 14 residues. Losses at the gene ends were 0 bases for V and 4 bases for J; bases not matched to a gene: 3. CDR3 coding DNA: TGCGCCAGCAGCTTGGAGGGGGCAGGCTATGGCTACACCTTC. Protein product: CASSLEGAGYGYTF. Based on the CDR3 plus reference TRBV5-1 and TRBJ1-2, the full variable domain is KAGVTQTPRYLIKTRGQQVTLSCSPISGHRSVSWYQQTPGQGLQFLFEYFSETQRNKGNFPGRFSGRQFSNSRSEMNVSTLELGDSALYLCASSLEGAGYGYTFGSGTRLTVV.

As to this clone: Other DNA sequences in this sample translate to the same CDR3. V is TRBV20-1 and J is TRBJ2-5, with D perhaps TRBD1 (6 bases). From germline, CDR1 is DFQATT and CDR2 SNEGSKA (reference sequence). V was clipped by 6 bases and J by 4 bases, with 9 bases between them. CDR3 length: 11 residues. CDR3 in DNA: TGCAGTGCAGGCAGGGGAGAGACCCAGTACTTC. It translates to CSAGRGETQYF.

This clone was observed many times. The chain recombines TRBV7-9 with TRBJ2-1; 11 nucleotides match TRBD2. J was trimmed by 7 bases and V by 5 bases; bases with no gene match: 10. CDR1 is SEHNR and CDR2 is FQNEAQ in the germline V gene (reference sequence). This CDR3 has 16 residues. The CDR3, as DNA: TGTGCCAGCAGCCCCTCTAGCGGGAGGACGAAAAATGAGCAGTTCTTC. Its translation is CASSPSSGRTKNEQFF.

The chain links TRBV7-2 to TRBJ2-3, with TRBD1 matching over 10 bases. CDR3 length equals 13 residues. Germline assignment: CDR1 SGHTA and CDR2 FQGNSA. J lost 5 bases, V lost 5 bases, and 1 base had no gene match. CDR3 in amino acids: CASSDRGLDTQYF. In nucleotides, the CDR3 is TGTGCCAGCAGCGACAGGGGGCTAGATACGCAGTATTTT.

J is TRBJ2-1 and V is TRBV9; 11 bases agree with TRBD2. The CDR3 extends over 15 amino acids. V lost 3 bases, J lost 7 bases, and 6 bases stayed unmatched. The germline V gene has CDR1 SGDLS and CDR2 YYNGEE. CDR3 sequence: CASSATGTSGNEQFF. The CDR3 DNA follows: TGTGCCAGCAGCGCCACCGGGACTAGCGGTAATGAGCAGTTCTTC.

The V gene is TRBV19, the J gene TRBJ2-2; 10 bases are a match to TRBD1. The CDR3 has 21 amino acids. The junction had 22 bases not matched to a gene; V was cut back by 9 bases and J by 0 bases. Germline V CDR1 and CDR2: LNHDA, SQIVND (reference sequence). In DNA, the CDR3 is TGTGCCAGCCGGGACAGGGGCCGGACATCCCCACTAGCGGCGAACACCGGGGAGCTGTTTTTT. Its protein product is CASRDRGRTSPLAANTGELFF.

The gene calls are TRBV12-3 or TRBV12-4 and TRBJ1-1, with unresolved D. CDR3 length equals 11 residues. V was clipped by 3 bases and J by 6 bases, with 5 bases between them. CDR3 protein: CASSFRSEAFF. The CDR3 coding sequence is TGTGCCAGCAGTTTCAGATCTGAAGCTTTCTTT.

V and J are TRBV9 and TRBJ2-7, with 7 bases that match TRBD2. The CDR3 runs 16 residues. CDR1 SGDLS and CDR2 YYNGEE come from the germline V gene. V shed 4 bases and J 0 bases; nucleotides not matched to a gene: 10. CDR3 DNA: TGTGCCAGCAGCCTAGGGACGGGGGGATTCTCCTACGAGCAGTACTTC. Its protein is CASSLGTGGFSYEQYF.

The rearrangement links TRBV15 to TRBJ1-5, with unresolved D. The CDR3 is 17 amino acids. V gave up 4 bases and J gave up 2 bases, with 18 bases separating them. Per the germline V gene, CDR1 is LNHNV and CDR2 is YYDKDF (reference sequence). CDR3 in DNA: TGTGCCACCAGCATACGTCCCCGAAGAGCTGGCAATCAGCCCCAGCATTTT. Its translation is CATSIRPRRAGNQPQHF.

The J gene is TRBJ2-7, the V gene TRBV11-2; 12 bases agree with TRBD2. The germline V gene encodes CDR1 SGHAT and CDR2 FQNNGV. The CDR3 is made up of 15 amino acids. J lost 6 bases, V lost 4 bases, and 7 bases had no gene match. CDR3 nucleotides: TGTGCCAGCAGCTCCGCGGCTAGCGGGAGGGGCGAGCAGTACTTC. Translating gives CASSSAASGRGEQYF.

This clone was counted only a few times. This chain connects TRBV6-5 to TRBJ2-1; 8 bases map to TRBD1. The ends lost 6 bases at V and 7 bases at J; junction bases unmatched: 5. The CDR3 totals 13 residues. Germline CDR1 and CDR2: MNHEY and SVGAGI. The CDR3 sequence: CASRRTGSNEQFF. The CDR3 nucleotides are TGTGCCAGCAGGCGGACAGGGAGTAATGAGCAGTTCTTC.

The rearrangement links TRBV6-5 to TRBJ2-5, with a tentative D call TRBD1 (6 bases). The CDR3 length is 15 residues. Germline loops: CDR1 MNHEY, CDR2 SVGAGI. The V gene lost 5 bases and the J gene lost 4 bases, with 17 bases spanning the gap. The DNA of the CDR3 is TGTGCCAGCAGTCGACGGACAGTTAGGACAGAGACCCAGTACTTC. Its protein product is CASSRRTVRTETQYF.

As to this clone: A much more abundant neighbour one base away suggests this may be a read error. The gene calls are TRBV11-2 and TRBJ2-7; weak D call: TRBD1 (6 bases). Germline values: CDR1 SGHAT, CDR2 FQNNGV. V lost 3 bases to trimming and J lost 4 bases, with 7 bases between them. The CDR3 length is 12 residues. Here the CDR3 reads CASSFQGYEQYF. The CDR3 nucleotides are TGTGCCAGCAGCTTCCAGGGGTACGAGCAGTACTTC.

The chain employs TRBV3-1 (or the pseudogene TRBV3-2) and TRBJ1-2; TRBD1 matches at 8 bases. This CDR3 region has 14 residues. Germline assignment: CDR1 LGHDT and CDR2 YNNKEL (reference sequence). The ends lost 4 bases at V and 7 bases at J; junction bases unmatched: 8. Written as DNA, the CDR3 is TGTGCCAGCAGCCGAAGGGACAGGTCCGGTGGCTACACCTTC. This gives the protein CASSRRDRSGGYTF.

The rearrangement joins TRBV21-1 to TRBJ1-5. TRBV21-1 is flagged as a pseudogene. The CDR3 is 15 residues long. The CDR3 DNA follows: TGTGCCAGCAGCAAACGGAGGGCTCCAAATCAGCCCCAGCATTTT. Translating gives CASSKRRAPNQPQHF.

The genes are TRBV19 and TRBJ2-2; 13 bases are shared with TRBD2. Trimming took 6 bases from V and 1 from J; bases not matched to a gene: 8. This CDR3 is 18 amino acids long. Germline CDR1 is LNHDA and CDR2 is SQIVND (reference sequence). In DNA, the CDR3 is TGTGCCAGTAGCACCCACGGGACTAGCGGGATGAACACCGGGGAGCTGTTTTTT. It is translated as CASSTHGTSGMNTGELFF.

The chain couples TRBV15 to TRBJ1-1, with D possibly matching TRBD1 (6 bases). Germline loops: CDR1 LNHNV, CDR2 YYDKDF (reference sequence). This CDR3 spans 11 amino acids. Trimming pared 3 bases from V and 10 bases from J, leaving 9 bases between. CDR3 DNA sequence: TGTGCCACCAGCAGGGGGGCAGGAGCTTTCTTT. It is translated as CATSRGAGAFF. Drawing the rest from reference TRBV15 and TRBJ1-1, the complete variable domain is DAMVIQNPRYQVTQFGKPVTLSCSQTLNHNVMYWYQQKSSQAPKLLFHYYDKDFNNEADTPDNFQSRRPNTSFCFLDIRSPGLGDTAMYLCATSRGAGAFFGQGTRLTVV.

V gene TRBV30 combines with J gene TRBJ2-3; TRBD2 is a possible D gene (5 bases). Per germline, CDR1 GTSNPN and CDR2 SVGIG (reference sequence). The CDR3 is made up of 14 amino acids. The V and J ends lost 1 base and 2 bases respectively, with 10 bases between them. DNA for the CDR3: TGTGCCTGGAGTGGGCTAGGACTCACAGATACGCAGTATTTT. It encodes CAWSGLGLTDTQYF.

J is TRBJ1-1 and V is TRBV18; possibly TRBD1 for D (6 bases). There are 17 residues in the CDR3. Trimming shortened V by 6 bases and J by 1 base, and 21 bases separated the two germline ends. CDR1 is KGHSH, CDR2 LQKENI, per germline. The CDR3 reads CASSTIMSPGENTEAFF. DNA of the CDR3: TGTGCCAGCTCGACGATCATGAGCCCAGGGGAGAACACTGAAGCTTTCTTT.